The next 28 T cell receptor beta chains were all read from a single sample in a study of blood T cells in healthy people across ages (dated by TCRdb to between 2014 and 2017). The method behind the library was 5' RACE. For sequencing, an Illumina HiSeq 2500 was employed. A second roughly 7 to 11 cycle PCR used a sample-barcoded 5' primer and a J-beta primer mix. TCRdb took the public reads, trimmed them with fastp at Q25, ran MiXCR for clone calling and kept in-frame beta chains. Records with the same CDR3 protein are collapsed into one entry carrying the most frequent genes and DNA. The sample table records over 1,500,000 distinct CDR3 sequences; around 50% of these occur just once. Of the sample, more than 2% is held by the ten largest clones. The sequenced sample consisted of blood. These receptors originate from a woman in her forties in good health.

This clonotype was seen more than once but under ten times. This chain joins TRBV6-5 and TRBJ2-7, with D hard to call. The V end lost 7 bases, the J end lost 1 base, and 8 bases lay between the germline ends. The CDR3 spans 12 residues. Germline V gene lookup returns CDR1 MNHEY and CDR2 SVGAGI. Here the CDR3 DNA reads TGTGCCAGCAAACGGGTTTCCTACGAGCAGTACTTC. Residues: CASKRVSYEQYF.

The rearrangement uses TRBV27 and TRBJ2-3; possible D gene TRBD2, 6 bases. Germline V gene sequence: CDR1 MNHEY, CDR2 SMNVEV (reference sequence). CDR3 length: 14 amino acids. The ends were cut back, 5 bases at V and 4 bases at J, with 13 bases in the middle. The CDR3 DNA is TGTGCCAGCAGTGCCCGACTAGGGGCAGATACGCAGTATTTT. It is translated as CASSARLGADTQYF.

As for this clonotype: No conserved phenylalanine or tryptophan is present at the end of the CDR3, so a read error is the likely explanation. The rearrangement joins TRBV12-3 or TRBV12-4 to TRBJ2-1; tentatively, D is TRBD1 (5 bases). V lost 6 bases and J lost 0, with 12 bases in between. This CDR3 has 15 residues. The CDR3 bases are TGTGCCAGCAGGGATAGGCAGGGCTCCTACAATGAGCAGTTCCTC. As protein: CASRDRQGSYNEQFL.

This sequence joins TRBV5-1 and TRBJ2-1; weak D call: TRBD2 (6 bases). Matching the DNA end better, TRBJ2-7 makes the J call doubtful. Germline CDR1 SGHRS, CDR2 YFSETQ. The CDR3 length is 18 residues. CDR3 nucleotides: TGCGCCAGCAGCTTGGTCGGACTACTTCTAAGCTCCTACAATGAGCAGTACTTC. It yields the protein CASSLVGLLLSSYNEQYF.

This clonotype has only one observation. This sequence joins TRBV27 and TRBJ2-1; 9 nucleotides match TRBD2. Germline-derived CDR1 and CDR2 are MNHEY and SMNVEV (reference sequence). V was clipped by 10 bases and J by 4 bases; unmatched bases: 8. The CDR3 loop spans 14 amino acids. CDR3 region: CANTRGGAYNEQFF. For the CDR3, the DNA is TGTGCCAACACCCGCGGGGGGGCTTACAATGAGCAGTTCTTC.

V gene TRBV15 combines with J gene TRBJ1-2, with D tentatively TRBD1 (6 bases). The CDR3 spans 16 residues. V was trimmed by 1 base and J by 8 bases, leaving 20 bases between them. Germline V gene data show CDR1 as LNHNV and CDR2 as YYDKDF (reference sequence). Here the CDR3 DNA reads TGTGCCACCAGCAGAGTACGTACTACAGGGTTGGAAGGCTACACCTTC. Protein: CATSRVRTTGLEGYTF.

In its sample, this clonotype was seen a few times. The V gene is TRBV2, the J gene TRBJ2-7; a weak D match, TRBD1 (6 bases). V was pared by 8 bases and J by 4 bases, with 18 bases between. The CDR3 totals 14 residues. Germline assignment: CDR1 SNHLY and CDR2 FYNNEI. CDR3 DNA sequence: TGTGCCAGCGGGCCCCCGACTCAGGGGTACGAGCAGTACTTC. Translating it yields CASGPPTQGYEQYF.

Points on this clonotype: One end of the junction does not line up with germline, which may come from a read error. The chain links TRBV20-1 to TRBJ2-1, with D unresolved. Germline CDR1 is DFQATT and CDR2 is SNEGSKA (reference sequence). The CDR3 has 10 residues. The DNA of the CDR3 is TGCAGGGCTACCCCTAATGAGCAGTTCTTC. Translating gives CRATPNEQFF.

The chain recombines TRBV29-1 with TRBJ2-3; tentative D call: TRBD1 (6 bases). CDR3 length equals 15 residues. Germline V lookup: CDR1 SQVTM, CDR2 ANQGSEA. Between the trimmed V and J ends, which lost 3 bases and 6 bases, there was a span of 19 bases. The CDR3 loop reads CSVEGDTRFWDTQYF. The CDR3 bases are TGCAGCGTTGAGGGGGACACACGCTTTTGGGATACGCAGTATTTT.

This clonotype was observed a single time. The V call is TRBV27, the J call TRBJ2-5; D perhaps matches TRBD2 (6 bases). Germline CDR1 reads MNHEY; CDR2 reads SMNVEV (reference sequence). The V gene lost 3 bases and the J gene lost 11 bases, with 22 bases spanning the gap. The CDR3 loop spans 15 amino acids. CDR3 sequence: CASSFSRLGAAEQYF. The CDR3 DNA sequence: TGTGCCAGCAGTTTCTCCCGACTAGGGGCGGCGGAGCAGTACTTC.

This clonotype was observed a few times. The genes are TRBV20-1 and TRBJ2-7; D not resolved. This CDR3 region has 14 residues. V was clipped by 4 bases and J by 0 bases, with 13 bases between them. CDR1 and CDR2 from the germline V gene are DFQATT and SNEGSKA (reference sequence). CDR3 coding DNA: TGCAGTGCTAACAGTCCGGAAAGCTCCTACGAGCAGTACTTC. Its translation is CSANSPESSYEQYF.

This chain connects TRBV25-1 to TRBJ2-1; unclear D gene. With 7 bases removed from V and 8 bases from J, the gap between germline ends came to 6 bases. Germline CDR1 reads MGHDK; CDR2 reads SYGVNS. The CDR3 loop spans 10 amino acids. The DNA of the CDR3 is TGTGCCAGCACGGGTTATGAGCAGTTCTTC. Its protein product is CASTGYEQFF.

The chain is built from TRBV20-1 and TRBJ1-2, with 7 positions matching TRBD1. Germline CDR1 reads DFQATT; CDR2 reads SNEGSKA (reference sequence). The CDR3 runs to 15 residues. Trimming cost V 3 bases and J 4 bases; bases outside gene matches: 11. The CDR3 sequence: CSARDQTGYSYGYTF. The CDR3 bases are TGCAGTGCTAGGGATCAGACAGGGTATAGCTATGGCTACACCTTC.

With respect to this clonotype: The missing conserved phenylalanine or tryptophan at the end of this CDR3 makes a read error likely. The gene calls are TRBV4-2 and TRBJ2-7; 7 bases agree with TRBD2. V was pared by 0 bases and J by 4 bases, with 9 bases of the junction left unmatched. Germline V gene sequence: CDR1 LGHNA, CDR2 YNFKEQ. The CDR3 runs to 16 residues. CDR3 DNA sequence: TGTGCCAGCAGCCAAGATCTTGGGACTACCCCTTACGAGCAGTACTTA. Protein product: CASSQDLGTTPYEQYL.

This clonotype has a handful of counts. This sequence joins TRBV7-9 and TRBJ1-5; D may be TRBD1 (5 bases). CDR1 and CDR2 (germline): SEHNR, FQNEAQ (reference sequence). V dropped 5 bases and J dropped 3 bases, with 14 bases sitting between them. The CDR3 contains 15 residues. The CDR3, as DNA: TGTGCCAGCAGCCCTCGTGGGGGGAACAATCAGCCCCAGCATTTT. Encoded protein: CASSPRGGNNQPQHF.

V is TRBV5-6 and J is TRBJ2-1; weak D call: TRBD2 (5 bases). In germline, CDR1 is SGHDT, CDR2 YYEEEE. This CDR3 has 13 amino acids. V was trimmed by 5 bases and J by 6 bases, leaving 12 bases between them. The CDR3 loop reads CASSRRYLNEQFF. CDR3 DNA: TGTGCCAGCAGTCGGAGGTACCTCAATGAGCAGTTCTTC.

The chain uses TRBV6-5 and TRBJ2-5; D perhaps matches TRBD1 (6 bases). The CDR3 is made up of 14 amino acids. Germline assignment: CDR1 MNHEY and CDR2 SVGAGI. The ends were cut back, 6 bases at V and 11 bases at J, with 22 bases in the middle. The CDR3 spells CASSPGTPHNEQYF. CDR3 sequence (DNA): TGTGCCAGCAGCCCCGGGACACCACACAATGAGCAGTACTTC.

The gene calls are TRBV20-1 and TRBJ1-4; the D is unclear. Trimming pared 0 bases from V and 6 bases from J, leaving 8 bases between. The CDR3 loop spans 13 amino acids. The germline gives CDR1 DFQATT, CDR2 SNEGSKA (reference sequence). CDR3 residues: CSARDVEYEKLFF. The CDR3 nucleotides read TGCAGTGCTAGAGATGTGGAATATGAAAAACTGTTTTTT.

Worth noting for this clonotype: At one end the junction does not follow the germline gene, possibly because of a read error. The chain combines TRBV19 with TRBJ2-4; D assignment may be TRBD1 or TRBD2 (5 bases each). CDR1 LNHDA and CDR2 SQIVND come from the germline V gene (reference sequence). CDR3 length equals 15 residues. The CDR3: CASSIARGPNNIQYF. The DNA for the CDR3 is TGTGCCAGTAGTATAGCGAGGGGTCCCAATAACATTCAGTACTTC.

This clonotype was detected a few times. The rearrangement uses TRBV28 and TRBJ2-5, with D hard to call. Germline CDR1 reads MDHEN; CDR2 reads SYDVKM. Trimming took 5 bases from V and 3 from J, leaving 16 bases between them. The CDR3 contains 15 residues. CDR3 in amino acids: CASSPNYGYEETQYF. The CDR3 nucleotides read TGTGCCAGCAGTCCAAACTATGGATATGAAGAGACCCAGTACTTC.

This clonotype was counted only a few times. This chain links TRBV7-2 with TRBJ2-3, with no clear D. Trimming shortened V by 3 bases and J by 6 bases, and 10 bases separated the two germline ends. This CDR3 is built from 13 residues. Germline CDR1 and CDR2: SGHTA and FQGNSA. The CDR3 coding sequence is TGTGCCAGCAGCTTGTACCTTGGGGATACGCAGTATTTT. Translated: CASSLYLGDTQYF.

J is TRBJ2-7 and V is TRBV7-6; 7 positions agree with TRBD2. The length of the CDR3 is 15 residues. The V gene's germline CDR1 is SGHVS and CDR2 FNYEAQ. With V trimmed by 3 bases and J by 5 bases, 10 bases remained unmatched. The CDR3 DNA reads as TGTGCCAGCAGCTTGGGCCCTTCGCGGGGGAACGAGCAGTACTTC. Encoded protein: CASSLGPSRGNEQYF.

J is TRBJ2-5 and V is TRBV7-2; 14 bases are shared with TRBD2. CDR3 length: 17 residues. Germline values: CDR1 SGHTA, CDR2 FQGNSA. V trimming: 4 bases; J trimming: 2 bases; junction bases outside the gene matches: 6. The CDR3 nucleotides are TGTGCCAGCAGCTCCCGACTAGCGGGGGGGCGACAAGAGACCCAGTACTTC. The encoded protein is CASSSRLAGGRQETQYF. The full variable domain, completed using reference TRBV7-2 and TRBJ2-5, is GAGVSQSPSNKVTEKGKDVELRCDPISGHTALYWYRQSLGQGLEFLIYFQGNSAPDKSGLPSDRFSAERTGGSVSTLTIQRTQQEDSAVYLCASSSRLAGGRQETQYFGPGTRLLVL.

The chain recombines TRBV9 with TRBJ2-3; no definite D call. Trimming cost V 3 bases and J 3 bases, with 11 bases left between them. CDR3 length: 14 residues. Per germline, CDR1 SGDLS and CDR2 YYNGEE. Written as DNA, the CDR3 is TGTGCCAGCAGCGCCCACGAACTAACAGATACGCAGTATTTT. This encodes CASSAHELTDTQYF.

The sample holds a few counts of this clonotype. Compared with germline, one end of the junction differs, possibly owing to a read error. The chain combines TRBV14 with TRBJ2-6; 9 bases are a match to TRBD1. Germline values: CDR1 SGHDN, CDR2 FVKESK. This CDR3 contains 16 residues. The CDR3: CASSQWTGAGANVLTF. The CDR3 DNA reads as TGTGCCAGCAGCCAATGGACAGGGGCTGGTGCCAACGTCCTGACTTTC.

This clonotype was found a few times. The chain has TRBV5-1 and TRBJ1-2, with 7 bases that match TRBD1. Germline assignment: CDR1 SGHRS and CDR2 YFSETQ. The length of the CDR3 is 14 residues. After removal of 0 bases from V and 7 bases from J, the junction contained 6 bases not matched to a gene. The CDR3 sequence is CASSLETGEAGYTF. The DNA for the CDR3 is TGCGCCAGCAGCTTGGAAACAGGGGAGGCTGGCTACACCTTC.

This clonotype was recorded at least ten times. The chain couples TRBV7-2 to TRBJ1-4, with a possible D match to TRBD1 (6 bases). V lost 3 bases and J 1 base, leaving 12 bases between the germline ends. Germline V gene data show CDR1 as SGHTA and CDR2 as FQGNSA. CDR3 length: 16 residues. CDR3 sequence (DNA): TGTGCCAGCAGCTTCGGACAGTCGAAAACTAATGAAAAACTGTTTTTT. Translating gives CASSFGQSKTNEKLFF.

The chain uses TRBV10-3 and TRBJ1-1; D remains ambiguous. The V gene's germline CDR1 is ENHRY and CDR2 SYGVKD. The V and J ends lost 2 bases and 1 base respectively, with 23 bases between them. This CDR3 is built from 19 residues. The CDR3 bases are TGTGCCATCAGTGAGGTGTGGGATGGAAAGGGATCGAGGAACACTGAAGCTTTCTTT. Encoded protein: CAISEVWDGKGSRNTEAFF.